A single sample is the source of the 15 T cell receptor beta chains below, sequenced in a study of breast tumors, draining lymph nodes, adjacent tissues. One entry per CDR3 protein, called by TCRdb with MiXCR from the multiplex PCR reads. The data contain over 15,000 distinct CDR3 sequences, around 50% of them singletons. The sample comprised tumor-adjacent breast tissue. The receptors shown here come from a female donor with breast cancer. Some clones in this sample may be carry-over from other donors' samples.

The genes are TRBV2 and TRBJ1-2, with 8 bases lining up with TRBD1. The CDR3 contains 13 residues. Per the germline V gene, CDR1 is SNHLY and CDR2 is FYNNEI. V trimming: 6 bases; J trimming: 3 bases; junction bases outside the gene matches: 3. The CDR3 DNA sequence: TGTGCCAGCAGGACAGGGGAAGACTATGGCTACACCTTC. Its translation is CASRTGEDYGYTF.

The chain has TRBV15 and TRBJ2-3; 10 bases agree with TRBD2. V gave up 4 bases and J gave up 3 bases; unmatched junction bases: 10. Germline assignment: CDR1 LNHNV and CDR2 YYDKDF (reference sequence). The CDR3 sequence is 17 residues long. This CDR3 reads CATSTSRTSGLTDTQYF. The CDR3 bases are TGTGCCACCAGCACTTCAAGGACTAGCGGTTTAACAGATACGCAGTATTTT.

This sequence joins TRBV6-1 and TRBJ2-1; 13 bases are shared with TRBD2. After removal of 6 bases from V and 4 bases from J, the junction contained 3 bases not matched to a gene. Germline CDR1 is MNHNS and CDR2 is SASEGT. The CDR3 length is 15 residues. The CDR3 protein is CASRLAGGEYNEQFF. The DNA for the CDR3 is TGTGCCAGCAGACTAGCGGGAGGGGAGTACAATGAGCAGTTCTTC.

The chain carries TRBV5-4 and TRBJ2-1; D uncertain. The CDR3 spans 17 residues. Trimming removed 0 bases at V and 6 bases at J, with 19 bases between. The V gene's germline CDR1 is SGHNT and CDR2 YYREEE (reference sequence). The CDR3 loop reads CASSLGTTGQYCNEQFF. The CDR3 DNA reads TGTGCCAGCAGCTTGGGAACTACCGGGCAGTACTGCAATGAGCAGTTCTTC.

This clonotype appeared many times. The V call is TRBV6-5, the J call TRBJ2-3; D perhaps matches TRBD2 (5 bases). The CDR3 sequence is 12 residues long. Trimming took off 8 bases at V and 8 bases at J, with 14 bases between the two ends. Germline-derived CDR1 and CDR2 are MNHEY and SVGAGI. The CDR3 DNA is TGTGCCAGCTCGACGGGGATAGGTACGCAGTATTTT. Protein sequence: CASSTGIGTQYF.

The chain uses TRBV20-1 and TRBJ1-6; tentatively, D is TRBD1 (5 bases). Germline V CDR1 and CDR2: DFQATT, SNEGSKA (reference sequence). The CDR3 extends over 13 amino acids. The CDR3 region has the DNA TGCAGCTCTGAGGGACCTCCGGATTCACCCCTCCACTTT. This translates into CSSEGPPDSPLHF.

The rearrangement links TRBV7-9 to TRBJ2-5; D perhaps matches TRBD2 (5 bases). Germline CDR1 is SEHNR and CDR2 is FQNEAQ (reference sequence). V lost 5 bases, J lost 3 bases, and 16 bases lay in between. The CDR3 sequence is 15 residues long. The CDR3 loop reads CASSLRKGLEETQYF. CDR3 sequence (DNA): TGTGCCAGCAGCCTTAGAAAAGGACTGGAAGAGACCCAGTACTTC.

V usage is TRBV7-3 and J usage is TRBJ1-6; no firm D call. V lost 1 base and J lost 7, with 11 bases in between. From germline, CDR1 is SGHTA and CDR2 FQGTGA. CDR3 size: 15 residues. CDR3 nucleotides: TGTGCCAGCAGCTTAAGGGCAGATTCGAATTCACCCCTCCACTTT. Its protein is CASSLRADSNSPLHF.

In DNA form, the CDR3 reads TGTGCCAGCAGTTTCGGGGGACAGGGGTCCAATGAGCAGTTCTTC. Translation gives CASSFGGQGSNEQFF. This chain joins TRBV12-3 or TRBV12-4 and TRBJ2-1, with 10 bases fitting TRBD1. This CDR3 is built from 15 residues. V was pared by 3 bases and J by 6 bases, with 5 bases of the junction left unmatched.

The chain has TRBV20-1 and TRBJ1-2; no clear D. This CDR3 is built from 11 residues. Germline V lookup: CDR1 DFQATT, CDR2 SNEGSKA (reference sequence). The CDR3 sequence is CSTGENYGYTF. CDR3 nucleotides: TGCAGCACGGGAGAGAACTATGGCTACACCTTC.

V usage is TRBV7-2 and J usage is TRBJ2-7; 8 bases agree with TRBD2. The germline V gene encodes CDR1 SGHTA and CDR2 FQGNSA. This CDR3 comprises 14 residues. The V and J ends lost 2 bases and 4 bases, in that order; junction bases with no gene match: 4. The CDR3 sequence is CASSLTSGPYEQYF. As DNA, the CDR3 is TGTGCCAGCAGCTTAACTAGCGGTCCATACGAGCAGTACTTC.

Relative to its sample, this clonotype is medium-sized. The CDR3 nucleotides read TGCGCCAGCAGCCTGGGACAGGGGAAAAACGAGCAGTACTTC. Translated, it gives CASSLGQGKNEQYF. The genes are TRBV5-1 and TRBJ2-7; 10 bases match TRBD1. The junction had 6 bases not matched to a gene; V was cut back by 4 bases and J by 5 bases. The CDR3 spans 14 residues. In germline, CDR1 is SGHRS, CDR2 YFSETQ.

The V gene is TRBV24-1, the J gene TRBJ2-1; 9 nucleotides agree with TRBD2. The length of the CDR3 is 19 residues. The germline CDR1 and CDR2 sequences are KGHDR and SFDVKD. V shed 5 bases, J shed 6 bases, and the junction held 19 bases outside the gene matches. In DNA form, the CDR3 reads TGTGCCACCAGTGGATACTCGGCCAAACCGGGACTAGCTACCAATGAGCAGTTCTTC. This gives the protein CATSGYSAKPGLATNEQFF.

The V and J genes are TRBV7-8 and TRBJ2-7; TRBD1 might be the D (5 bases). Between the trimmed V and J ends, which lost 1 base and 0 bases, there was a span of 10 bases. Per germline, CDR1 SGHVS and CDR2 FQNEAQ. The CDR3 is 15 amino acids. The CDR3 coding sequence is TGTGCCAGCAGCTTAGTGCAGGGCCCCTCCTACGAGCAGTACTTC. This translates into CASSLVQGPSYEQYF. Looking up the rest from reference TRBV7-8 and TRBJ2-7 gives the full variable domain: GAGVSQSPRYKVAKRGQDVALRCDPISGHVSLFWYQQALGQGPEFLTYFQNEAQLDKSGLPSDRFFAERPEGSVSTLKIQRTQQEDSAVYLCASSLVQGPSYEQYFGPGTRLTVT.

Concerning this clonotype: The final CDR3 position lacks the conserved phenylalanine or tryptophan, pointing to a likely read error. This rearrangement joins TRBV7-9 to TRBJ2-4; D gene ambiguous. CDR1 SEHNR and CDR2 FQNEAQ come from the germline V gene (reference sequence). V lost 11 bases and J lost 1, with 15 bases in between. The CDR3 consists of 14 residues. CDR3 sequence: CAGPEVTAKNIQYL. CDR3 coding DNA: TGTGCCGGTCCCGAGGTAACGGCCAAAAACATTCAGTACCTC.